The entry below describes one TCR beta chain. The data are from a study of blood T cell repertoires in COVID-19. In the study overall: Spain, Italy and the United States supplied samples that represented acute and convalescent COVID-19. The analysed material was cDNA or gDNA that came from T cells, B-cell-depleted T cells, or PBMCs.

Original methodology: Reference gene primer amplification gave estimated nucleated cell counts. Here immunoSEQ multiplex PCR was the method, and the copy in TCRdb shows in-frame clones only, minus some. V and J calls and clone size are as listed in that table; D and trimming were resolved from the DNA. The data show around 140,000 clones, with roughly three quarters seen just once and 6% held by the top ten. Trimming removed 8 bases at V and 8 bases at J, with 15 bases between. Germline assignment: CDR1 MDHEN and CDR2 SYDVKM. The CDR3 is made up of 12 amino acids. The cohort comprised adults aged 18 to 89 years residing in approximately 25 US areas.

The sample taken for sequencing was PBMCs or T cells enriched from blood (not recorded which). The TCR was taken from a woman in her fifties or sixties who had recovered from COVID-19. The V and J genes are TRBV28 and TRBJ1-1; TRBD1 is a possible D gene (6 bases). Written as DNA, the CDR3 is TGTGCCAGCGGCCCGAGGGGGACGGAAGCTTTCTTT. Translating it yields CASGPRGTEAFF.